This paragraph covers one T cell receptor beta chain sequence. Stated time point: sample taken at primary tumor resection. Whole RNA, which was extracted from tumor, nontumor lung tissue or frozen PBMC, was sequenced without any cell sorting. This sample stems from a study of spatial heterogeneity in lung cancer. A single record per CDR3 protein comes from TCRdb applying MiXCR to the 5' RACE reads. The profile shows around 74,000 distinct CDR3 sequences, approximately 12% of them singletons. The sample in question was PBMCs, obtained at surgery. This clonotype was sampled from a male donor with early-stage non-small cell lung cancer.

The CDR3 here is CASSSRTSGNYNEQFF. The CDR3 DNA is TGTGCCAGCAGTTCCCGGACTAGCGGGAACTACAATGAGCAGTTCTTC. The rearrangement joins TRBV12-3 or TRBV12-4 to TRBJ2-1; TRBD2 aligns across 12 bases. The CDR3 has 16 amino acids. Trimming cost V 4 bases and J 3 bases; bases outside gene matches: 4.